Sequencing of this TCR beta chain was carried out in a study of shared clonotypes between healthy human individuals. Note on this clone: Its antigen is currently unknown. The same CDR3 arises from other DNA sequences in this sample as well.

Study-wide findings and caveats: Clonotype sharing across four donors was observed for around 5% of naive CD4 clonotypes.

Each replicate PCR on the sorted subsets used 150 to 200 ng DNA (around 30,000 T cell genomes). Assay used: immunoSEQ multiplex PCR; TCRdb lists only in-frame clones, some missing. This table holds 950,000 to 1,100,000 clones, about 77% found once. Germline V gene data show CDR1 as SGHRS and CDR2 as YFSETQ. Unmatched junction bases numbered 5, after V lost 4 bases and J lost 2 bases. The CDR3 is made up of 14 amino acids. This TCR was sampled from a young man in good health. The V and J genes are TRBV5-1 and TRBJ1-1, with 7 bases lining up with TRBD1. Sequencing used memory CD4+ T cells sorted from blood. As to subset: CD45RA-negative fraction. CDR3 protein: CASSPGTANTEAFF. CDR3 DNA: TGCGCCAGCAGCCCCGGGACAGCTAACACTGAAGCTTTCTTT.